This T cell receptor (beta chain) comes out of a study of cytomegalovirus exposure and HLA in healthy donors. About the study: Within an early data release were about 85 million unique TCRs drawn from HLA-typed donors.

Comment on this clone: Its antigen is unknown.

Whole-study findings and limits: Common viral pathogens seemed, in a later analysis, to connect with several of the most significant clusters.

With 60 Vbeta and 13 Jbeta primers, the PCR was carried out. Libraries were prepared by immunoSEQ multiplex PCR; TCRdb keeps only in-frame clonotypes and omits some of them. The sample yields roughly 110,000 clones, approximately 81% seen once. The CDR3 loop spans 11 amino acids. The germline gives CDR1 MNHEY, CDR2 SVGAGI. The chain recombines TRBV6-5 with TRBJ1-4; D unresolved. The sequenced sample consisted of PBMCs. This clonotype was sampled from a man aged 30 to 39 in good health and CMV-seronegative. The CDR3 reads CATRAGEKLFF. In DNA form, the CDR3 reads TGTGCTACCCGGGCGGGGGAAAAACTGTTTTTT.